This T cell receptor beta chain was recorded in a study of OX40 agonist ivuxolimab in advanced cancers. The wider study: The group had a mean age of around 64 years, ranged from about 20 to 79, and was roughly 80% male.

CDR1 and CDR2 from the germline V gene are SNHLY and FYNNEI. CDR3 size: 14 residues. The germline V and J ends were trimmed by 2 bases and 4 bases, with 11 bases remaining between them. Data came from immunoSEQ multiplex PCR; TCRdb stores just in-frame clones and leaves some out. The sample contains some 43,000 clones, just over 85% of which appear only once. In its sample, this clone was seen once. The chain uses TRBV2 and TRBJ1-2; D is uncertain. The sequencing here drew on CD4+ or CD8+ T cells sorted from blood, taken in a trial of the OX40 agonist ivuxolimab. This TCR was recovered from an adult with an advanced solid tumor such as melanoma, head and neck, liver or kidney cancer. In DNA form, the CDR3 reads TGTGCCAGCAGTGAAAGGCCAGCCAGCTATGGCTACACCTTC. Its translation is CASSERPASYGYTF.